Presented here are 2 T cell receptor beta chains from one specimen sequenced in a study of human T cells and chemical hapten exposure (dated by TCRdb to the early 2020s). The time point label for this specimen denotes: patch test 1, 2 weeks after DPC sensitization. The treatment or condition label corresponds to: therapeutic diphenylcyclopropenone sensitization with weekly scalp DPC. Library prep was done by RACE. Instrument on record: NextSeq 500. TCRdb reworked the public reads: Q25 trimming with fastp, MiXCR clone assembly, productive beta chains retained. Records with the same CDR3 protein are collapsed into one entry carrying the most frequent genes and DNA. The sample table contains under 120,000 distinct CDR3 sequences; only one count was recorded for 11% of them. 3% to 4.5% of the sample goes to the ten largest clones. This specimen consisted of whole blood, obtained in connection with sensitization to the hapten diphenylcyclopropenone (DPC). The source of these receptors is a woman aged 40 to 50 with alopecia areata. Some clones in this sample may be carry-over from other donors' samples.

This clonotype was seen at least ten times. The rearrangement joins TRBV2 to TRBJ2-3, with TRBD2 identical over 10 bases. Losses at the gene ends were 5 bases for V and 0 bases for J; bases not matched to a gene: 8. Germline CDR1 is SNHLY and CDR2 is FYNNEI. The CDR3 consists of 17 residues. CDR3 in DNA: TGTGCCAGCAGTACTTTAGCGGGGGGCCCTAGCACAGATACGCAGTATTTT. It specifies CASSTLAGGPSTDTQYF.

The V and J genes are TRBV7-2 and TRBJ1-2; D may be TRBD1 (5 bases). This CDR3 is 14 amino acids long. V lost 5 bases and J lost 8, with 18 bases in between. Per germline, CDR1 SGHTA and CDR2 FQGNSA. CDR3 sequence (DNA): TGTGCCAGCAGCGCCAGGGTCCCCCCGTCGGGCTACACCTTC. This codes for CASSARVPPSGYTF.